This entry lists 24 T cell receptor beta chains sequenced from one sample in a study of PD-L1 blockade in urothelial cancer. Time point described: pretreatment peripheral blood. Libraries were prepared by immunoSEQ multiplex PCR; TCRdb keeps only in-frame clonotypes and omits some of them. Among about 50,000 clones listed, around 84% were seen once. The source was PBMCs, collected around atezolizumab (anti-PD-L1) treatment. The receptor set was obtained from an older man with urothelial cancer.

This chain uses TRBV5-4 with TRBJ2-4; TRBD2 is a possible D gene (6 bases). Germline CDR1 SGHNT, CDR2 YYREEE (reference sequence). Trimming cost V 1 base and J 0 bases, with 8 bases left between them. The CDR3 covers 15 residues. In DNA, the CDR3 is TGTGCCAGCAGCTTGCTGGGGGGAGCCAAAAACATTCAGTACTTC. Translated, it gives CASSLLGGAKNIQYF.

The chain links TRBV19 to TRBJ2-7, with TRBD1 matching over 7 bases. This CDR3 contains 13 residues. After removal of 2 bases from V and 5 bases from J, the junction contained 3 bases not matched to a gene. Germline assignment: CDR1 LNHDA and CDR2 SQIVND (reference sequence). The CDR3 coding sequence is TGTGCCAGTAGTATAATCAGGGGGAACGAGCAGTACTTC. The encoded protein is CASSIIRGNEQYF.

Relative to its sample, this clone is medium-sized. V usage is TRBV28 and J usage is TRBJ2-1, with a tentative D call TRBD1 (6 bases). Per the germline V gene, CDR1 is MDHEN and CDR2 is SYDVKM. The CDR3 is made up of 14 amino acids. The germline V and J ends were trimmed by 6 bases and 0 bases, with 9 bases remaining between them. Here the CDR3 reads CASSRDISYNEQFF. DNA of the CDR3: TGTGCCAGCAGCCGGGACATCTCCTACAATGAGCAGTTCTTC.

In its sample, this clone was seen a few times. The genes are TRBV5-1 and TRBJ1-2; 9 nucleotides line up with TRBD1. The CDR3 extends over 15 amino acids. V dropped 4 bases and J dropped 4; count of bases not matched to a gene: 8. Germline lookup yields CDR1 SGHRS and CDR2 YFSETQ. The CDR3 DNA reads as TGCGCCAGCAGCCCGGGACAGGGTTTGTCCTATGGCTACACCTTC. It encodes CASSPGQGLSYGYTF.

This rearrangement joins TRBV7-2 to TRBJ1-1; maybe TRBD1 (5 bases). CDR1 is SGHTA and CDR2 is FQGNSA in the germline V gene. Deletions cut 0 bases from V and 6 bases from J, with 14 bases between. The CDR3 length is 15 residues. CDR3 DNA sequence: TGTGCCAGCAGCTTAGCGGCTCGACAGTCCCCTGAAGCTTTCTTT. This encodes CASSLAARQSPEAFF.

In its sample, this clone was seen a few times. V and J are TRBV6-6 and TRBJ2-7; 10 nucleotides align to TRBD2. CDR3 length equals 11 residues. V shed 10 bases, J shed 4 bases, and the junction held 1 base outside the gene matches. Germline CDR1 is MNHNY and CDR2 is SVGAGI (reference sequence). The CDR3 region is CATAGGYEQYF. In nucleotides, the CDR3 is TGTGCCACAGCGGGGGGGTACGAGCAGTACTTC.

This clone has just one count. The rearrangement joins TRBV4-1 to TRBJ2-1, with 8 bases matching TRBD2. The CDR3 covers 15 residues. Germline CDR1 MGHRA, CDR2 YSYEKL. Unmatched junction bases numbered 2, after V lost 0 bases and J lost 4 bases. The CDR3 is CASSQEERGYNEQFF. The CDR3 coding sequence is TGCGCCAGCAGCCAAGAAGAGCGGGGGTACAATGAGCAGTTCTTC.

CDR3 in amino acids: CASSTGNGYTF. The CDR3 region has the DNA TGTGCCAGCAGTACGGGAAATGGCTACACCTTC. The chain links TRBV25-1 to TRBJ1-2; D gene uncertain. The CDR3 sequence is 11 residues long. Trimming took off 5 bases at V and 6 bases at J, with 7 bases between the two ends. Germline assignment: CDR1 MGHDK and CDR2 SYGVNS.

Only one count was recorded for this clone. This CDR3 reads CASSPMDRGNYGYTF. CDR3 sequence (DNA): TGCGCCAGCAGCCCCATGGACAGGGGGAACTATGGCTACACCTTC. This chain joins TRBV4-3 and TRBJ1-2, with 10 bases fitting TRBD1. J lost 2 bases, V lost 4 bases, and 4 bases had no gene match. Germline V gene lookup returns CDR1 LGHNA and CDR2 YSLEER. The CDR3 has 15 residues.

The rearrangement uses TRBV14 and TRBJ1-1; the D gene is possibly TRBD1 (6 bases). The germline V gene has CDR1 SGHDN and CDR2 FVKESK. Between the trimmed V and J ends, which lost 3 bases and 1 base, there was a span of 6 bases. The CDR3 is made up of 13 amino acids. The CDR3 DNA follows: TGTGCCAGCAGCCAGGGACAGAACACTGAAGCTTTCTTT. As protein: CASSQGQNTEAFF.

CDR3 coding DNA: TGTGCCAGCAGTTTCGCCGGGAACACTGAAGCTTTCTTT. Protein product: CASSFAGNTEAFF. The V gene is TRBV6-6, the J gene TRBJ1-1; D remains unclear. Germline lookup yields CDR1 MNHNY and CDR2 SVGAGI (reference sequence). With 4 bases removed from V and 1 base from J, the gap between germline ends came to 7 bases. The CDR3 is 13 residues long.

V is TRBV18 and J is TRBJ2-3, with 7 bases aligning to TRBD1. Germline V CDR1 and CDR2: KGHSH, LQKENI. Germline trimming cut 6 bases from V and 4 bases from J; bases unmatched to any gene: 4. This CDR3 comprises 13 residues. The chain's CDR3 is CASSRDRADTQYF. CDR3 nucleotide sequence: TGTGCCAGCTCGCGAGACAGGGCAGATACGCAGTATTTT.

This chain connects TRBV5-1 to TRBJ1-1; the match to TRBD1 covers 11 bases. The CDR3 sequence is 15 residues long. The V and J ends lost 4 bases and 6 bases, in that order; junction bases with no gene match: 8. CDR1 is SGHRS and CDR2 is YFSETQ in the germline V gene. Here the CDR3 DNA reads TGCGCCAGCAGCGCCACGGGACAGGGGGAAGCTGAAGCTTTCTTT. This sequence encodes CASSATGQGEAEAFF.

This chain connects TRBV5-4 to TRBJ2-7, with 12 bases matching TRBD1. CDR3 length: 18 residues. From germline, CDR1 is SGHNT and CDR2 YYREEE (reference sequence). Trimming took 5 bases from V and 7 from J; bases not matched to a gene: 19. Here the CDR3 reads CASRTGAGTGGLTEEQYF. The DNA for the CDR3 is TGTGCCAGCAGAACGGGGGCGGGGACAGGGGGCTTAACGGAAGAGCAGTACTTC. Complete variable domain (other parts from reference TRBV5-4 and TRBJ2-7): ETGVTQSPTHLIKTRGQQVTLRCSSQSGHNTVSWYQQALGQGPQFIFQYYREEENGRGNFPPRFSGLQFPNYSSELNVNALELDDSALYLCASRTGAGTGGLTEEQYFGPGTRLTVT.

This chain uses TRBV30 with TRBJ1-1; 8 positions match TRBD1. Germline V lookup: CDR1 GTSNPN, CDR2 SVGIG (reference sequence). The CDR3 runs 14 residues. V was pared by 6 bases and J by 0 bases, with 6 bases of the junction left unmatched. In DNA, the CDR3 is TGTGCCTGTATCAGGGGGCGGATGAACACTGAAGCTTTCTTT. This codes for CACIRGRMNTEAFF. The variable domain in full, completed from reference TRBV30 and TRBJ1-1, reads SQTIHQWPATLVQPVGSPLSLECTVEGTSNPNLYWYRQAAGRGLQLLFYSVGIGQISSEVPQNLSASRPQDRQFILSSKKLLLSDSGFYLCACIRGRMNTEAFFGQGTRLTVV.

The chain employs TRBV6-5 and TRBJ1-2, with D possibly TRBD1 on 6 matching bases. Per the germline V gene, CDR1 is MNHEY and CDR2 is SVGAGI. The CDR3 extends over 11 amino acids. V dropped 5 bases and J dropped 13 bases, with 14 bases sitting between them. The CDR3 reads CASSGATGSTF. In nucleotides, the CDR3 is TGTGCCAGCAGTGGCGCAACAGGGAGCACCTTC.

This clone was recorded once. This CDR3 is CASSPGQGAADTQYF. As DNA, the CDR3 is TGTGCCAGCTCGCCAGGACAGGGGGCTGCTGATACGCAGTATTTT. J is TRBJ2-3 and V is TRBV18; the match to TRBD1 covers 11 bases. In germline, CDR1 is KGHSH, CDR2 LQKENI. The CDR3 has 15 amino acids. The ends lost 6 bases at V and 6 bases at J; junction bases unmatched: 8. The whole variable domain, filled in from reference TRBV18 and TRBJ2-3, reads NAGVMQNPRHLVRRRGQEARLRCSPMKGHSHVYWYRQLPEEGLKFMVYLQKENIIDESGMPKERFSAEFPKEGPSILRIQQVVRGDSAAYFCASSPGQGAADTQYFGPGTRLTVL.

The rearrangement links TRBV7-9 to TRBJ2-3; TRBD1 is a possible D gene (5 bases). This CDR3 region has 11 residues. The V end lost 1 base, the J end lost 14 bases, and 10 bases lay between the germline ends. Per germline, CDR1 SEHNR and CDR2 FQNEAQ (reference sequence). CDR3: CASSLGGLGYF. In DNA form, the CDR3 reads TGTGCCAGCAGCTTAGGGGGCCTGGGGTATTTT. The entire variable domain, with the rest obtained from reference TRBV7-9 and TRBJ2-3, is as follows: DTGVSQNPRHKITKRGQNVTFRCDPISEHNRLYWYRQTLGQGPEFLTYFQNEAQLEKSRLLSDRFSAERPKGSFSTLEIQRTEQGDSAMYLCASSLGGLGYFGPGTRLTVL.

This sequence joins TRBV6-1 and TRBJ1-1; 8 bases fit TRBD1. The CDR3 is 15 residues long. Germline trimming cut 3 bases from V and 0 bases from J; bases unmatched to any gene: 3. Germline V gives CDR1 MNHNS, CDR2 SASEGT. The CDR3 DNA sequence: TGTGCCAGCAGTGAGGACAGGGTTCTGAACACTGAAGCTTTCTTT. Translation: CASSEDRVLNTEAFF.

The chain recombines TRBV6-1 with TRBJ1-4, with D maybe TRBD1 (5 bases). Looked up from germline, CDR1 is MNHNS and CDR2 is SASEGT. The CDR3 covers 16 residues. V was clipped by 2 bases and J by 6 bases, with 16 bases between them. CDR3 sequence reads: CASSEKGEGRDEKLFF. The CDR3 coding sequence is TGTGCCAGCAGTGAAAAAGGGGAGGGCCGAGATGAAAAACTGTTTTTT.

J is TRBJ2-5 and V is TRBV19, with a tentative D call TRBD2 (6 bases). The V end was cut by 5 bases, the J end by 4 bases, with 14 bases between. The CDR3 runs to 14 residues. Per germline, CDR1 LNHDA and CDR2 SQIVND (reference sequence). The CDR3 spells CASSLGTPPETQYF. CDR3 sequence (DNA): TGTGCCAGTAGTCTCGGGACTCCACCAGAGACCCAGTACTTC.

The chain links TRBV11-3 to TRBJ1-2, with D perhaps matching TRBD1 (5 bases). The V and J ends lost 7 bases and 8 bases respectively, with 26 bases between them. This CDR3 contains 16 residues. CDR1 is SGHNT, CDR2 YENEEA, per germline. Here the CDR3 reads CASIHFGTPRKGGYTF. Here the CDR3 DNA reads TGTGCCAGCATCCATTTCGGGACTCCAAGGAAAGGGGGCTACACCTTC. Supplemented by reference TRBV11-3 and TRBJ1-2, the full variable domain reads EAGVVQSPRYKIIEKKQPVAFWCNPISGHNTLYWYLQNLGQGPELLIRYENEEAVDDSQLPKDRFSAERLKGVDSTLKIQPAELGDSAVYLCASIHFGTPRKGGYTFGSGTRLTVV.

The chain is built from TRBV29-1 and TRBJ2-1; TRBD1 is a possible D gene (6 bases). The germline V gene has CDR1 SQVTM and CDR2 ANQGSEA. The CDR3 length is 13 residues. The V end lost 7 bases, the J end lost 8 bases, and 18 bases lay between the germline ends. The CDR3 coding sequence is TGCAGCGGTAGTCCGGGACAAAGAGATGAGCAGTTCTTC. The encoded protein is CSGSPGQRDEQFF.

This chain links TRBV7-6 with TRBJ1-6; 8 nucleotides line up with TRBD1. The CDR3 has 18 residues. Germline CDR1 SGHVS, CDR2 FNYEAQ. The V and J ends lost 1 base and 9 bases, in that order; junction bases with no gene match: 14. CDR3 protein: CASSLGWTGQGLGSPLHF. In DNA form, the CDR3 reads TGTGCCAGCAGCTTAGGATGGACTGGACAGGGTTTAGGTTCACCCCTCCACTTT.